These 6 T cell receptor beta chains share one sample of origin, sequenced in a study of PD-1 blockade in classical Hodgkin lymphoma (dated by TCRdb to between 2020 and 2021). Libraries were prepared through the immunoSEQ multiplex PCR assay. TCRdb re-hosts the immuneACCESS table, in-frame sequences only. Its copies lack some clones; in the studies checked, an unresolved V gene accounts for under half of them, and the cause for the rest is not known. Within this sample are under 100,000 clones, with over 80% of them counted one time only. The ten largest account for 12% of the sample. The time point label, read with the paper, signifies: cycle 1 day 1 (C1D1), immediately before nivolumab initiation. Every trial patient had relapsed following autologous stem cell transplantation, and prior brentuximab vedotin exposure was what differed among cohorts A, B and C. The sequencing used peripheral blood mononuclear cells (PBMCs), collected at baseline. The receptor set was obtained from a human donor with classical Hodgkin lymphoma.

The chain links TRBV4-2 to TRBJ2-2, with unresolved D. The CDR3 is 16 amino acids. Germline lookup yields CDR1 LGHNA and CDR2 YNFKEQ. V lost 4 bases and J 2 bases, leaving 14 bases between the germline ends. The CDR3 DNA is TGTGCCAGCAGCCCCGAGACATCCACTAACACCGGGGAGCTGTTTTTT. Translated: CASSPETSTNTGELFF.

The rearrangement joins TRBV6-1 to TRBJ2-7, with a possible D match to TRBD2 (6 bases). V gave up 7 bases and J gave up 2 bases, with 18 bases separating them. This CDR3 has 15 amino acids. Per germline, CDR1 MNHNS and CDR2 SASEGT. CDR3 sequence (DNA): TGTGCCAGCACCCTTGGAGGGACCACAACCTACGAGCAGTACTTC. Amino acids: CASTLGGTTTYEQYF.

This clone was counted only a few times. CDR3 nucleotides: TGCGCCAGCAGCTTGGAGACTAGCGGTTACAATGAGCAGTTCTTC. Translated, it gives CASSLETSGYNEQFF. This chain links TRBV5-1 with TRBJ2-1, with 9 bases identical to TRBD2. The germline gives CDR1 SGHRS, CDR2 YFSETQ. This CDR3 contains 15 residues. The V and J ends lost 0 bases and 4 bases, in that order; junction bases with no gene match: 2. Variable domain in full (rest from reference TRBV5-1 and TRBJ2-1): KAGVTQTPRYLIKTRGQQVTLSCSPISGHRSVSWYQQTPGQGLQFLFEYFSETQRNKGNFPGRFSGRQFSNSRSEMNVSTLELGDSALYLCASSLETSGYNEQFFGPGTRLTVL.

This chain uses TRBV6-5 with TRBJ2-2; perhaps TRBD1 as D (5 bases). This CDR3 has 15 residues. With 7 bases removed from V and 6 bases from J, the gap between germline ends came to 18 bases. The germline V gene encodes CDR1 MNHEY and CDR2 SVGAGI. CDR3 bases: TGTGCCAGCACACGGGCGACAGCCCTCGCCGGGGAGCTGTTTTTT. This gives the protein CASTRATALAGELFF.

The chain employs TRBV19 and TRBJ2-7; 9 nucleotides line up with TRBD1. This CDR3 spans 15 amino acids. The ends lost 6 bases at V and 4 bases at J; junction bases unmatched: 10. Germline V gives CDR1 LNHDA, CDR2 SQIVND (reference sequence). The CDR3 loop is CASSPTGGTLYEQYF. DNA of the CDR3: TGTGCCAGTAGCCCCACAGGGGGCACGCTATACGAGCAGTACTTC. Full variable domain (rest looked up from reference TRBV19 and TRBJ2-7): DGGITQSPKYLFRKEGQNVTLSCEQNLNHDAMYWYRQDPGQGLRLIYYSQIVNDFQKGDIAEGYSVSREKKESFPLTVTSAQKNPTAFYLCASSPTGGTLYEQYFGPGTRLTVT.

The DNA for the CDR3 is TGTGCCAGCAGCGTAGTGGGGTCGGCGGACACAGATACGCAGTATTTT. Amino acids: CASSVVGSADTDTQYF. The V and J genes are TRBV9 and TRBJ2-3; D unresolved. V dropped 0 bases and J dropped 2 bases, with 13 bases sitting between them. Per the germline V gene, CDR1 is SGDLS and CDR2 is YYNGEE. CDR3 length: 16 amino acids.